This TCR beta chain was documented in a study of shared clonotypes between healthy human individuals. Overall study results and limits: Researchers found naive subsets generally carried larger estimated richness than memory subsets.

On this clone: The target antigen is unknown.

In the original analysis: With immunoSEQ giving junction-only sequences and no quality scores, filtering differed. Method: immunoSEQ multiplex PCR; TCRdb's copy keeps in-frame clones and lacks some. V and J calls plus clone size are reproduced from that table; the DNA served to infer D and trimming. The sample consists of fewer than 850,000 clones, 80% to 95% of them appearing once. The donors were all Caucasian adults (living in Nashville, Tennessee). The V gene's germline CDR1 is MNHEY and CDR2 SMNVEV (reference sequence). Trimming pared 5 bases from V and 0 bases from J, leaving 16 bases between. The CDR3 extends over 16 amino acids.

The source of this sequence is a man younger than 35 in good health. Some clones in this sample may be carry-over from other donors' samples. The rearrangement uses TRBV27 and TRBJ1-2; no reliable D call. Material: memory CD8+ T cells from PBMCs. As for subset: CD45RO+ cells pooled with CCR7-negative TemRA cells. The CDR3 DNA is TGTGCCAGCAGTCCCGAGCGGGTACCTCCTAACTATGGCTACACCTTC. Its protein is CASSPERVPPNYGYTF.